The text below deals with one T cell receptor beta chain. This record comes from a study of blood T cell repertoires in COVID-19. Looking at the study overall: Some COVID-19 samples were acute and others convalescent; all came from the United States, Italy and Spain. PBMCs, B-cell-depleted T cells, or T cells were the source of the cDNA or gDNA that made up the material.

In the authors' methods: Cell counts per sample came from amplifying reference gene primers. Some clones are missing from TCRdb's copy, which holds only in-frame ones; the method was immunoSEQ multiplex PCR. V, J and clone size reflect that table, while D and trimming were determined from the DNA. The sample consists of 410,000 or so clones, over 75% of them appearing once. The V and J ends lost 1 base and 6 bases respectively, with 16 bases between them. There are 16 residues in the CDR3. CDR1 is SGHVS, CDR2 FQNEAQ, per germline. Sequencing used peripheral blood. This clonotype was sampled from a woman in her forties with COVID-19, enrolled during active disease. The chain has TRBV7-8 and TRBJ1-5, with no clear D. The CDR3 nucleotides are TGTGCCAGCAGCTTAGGACCGCCGGGAGGCCCTCAGCCCCAGCATTTT. This encodes CASSLGPPGGPQPQHF.